This T cell receptor (beta chain) is drawn from a study of tumor-infiltrating lymphocytes in primary liver carcinoma. The sample holds a few counts of this clonotype. Co-extraction of RNA and DNA was performed on roughly 20-34 mg of unsorted bulk tissue. Constant-region priming of around 490 ng total RNA yielded TCR beta cDNA. Employing slightly modified ARM-PCR, three nested multiplex PCR rounds were run, and these gave rise to the TCR beta libraries. Each of the first two PCR rounds ran approximately 11 cycles with TRBV1-TRBV30 forward and C-beta reverse primers. TCRdb fed the multiplex PCR reads into MiXCR, producing one record per CDR3 protein. The data contain approximately 45,000 distinct CDR3 sequences, approximately 73% of them singletons. The germline gives CDR1 SGHAT, CDR2 FQDESV (reference sequence). The V end was cut by 7 bases, the J end by 9 bases, with 13 bases between. The length of the CDR3 is 13 residues.

V gene TRBV11-1 combines with J gene TRBJ1-6; D is undetermined. The sample taken for sequencing was liver tumor tissue from sampling region 2. Specified subset: tumor region T2, inferior pole. The clonotype comes from a man aged 35 to 55 with primary liver carcinoma and hepatitis B virus infection. The CDR3, as DNA: TGTGCCAGCAACTGGATACTGGTTTCACCCCTCCACTTT. Translation: CASNWILVSPLHF.